Below are 9 T cell receptor beta chains sequenced from a single sample in a study of cytomegalovirus exposure and HLA in healthy donors. Vbeta (60) and Jbeta (13) primers were used in the PCR. Repertoires were generated with immunoSEQ multiplex PCR, while TCRdb's copy carries only in-frame clones and drops some. The sample includes 150,000 to 200,000 clones. Sequencing used PBMCs. These receptors came from a man aged 25-45 years in good health and CMV-seronegative.

The chain carries TRBV2 and TRBJ2-1, with D possibly matching TRBD1 (5 bases). Germline V gene sequence: CDR1 SNHLY, CDR2 FYNNEI. The CDR3 sequence is 14 residues long. Trimming took off 3 bases at V and 0 bases at J, with 6 bases between the two ends. The CDR3 region has the DNA TGTGCCAGCAGTGATCAGGGCTCCTACAATGAGCAGTTCTTC. This gives the protein CASSDQGSYNEQFF.

This chain uses TRBV7-8 with TRBJ2-7; TRBD2 matches 11 bases. With V trimmed by 4 bases and J by 4 bases, 9 bases remained unmatched. CDR3 size: 16 residues. The germline V gene has CDR1 SGHVS and CDR2 FQNEAQ. CDR3 in amino acids: CASSSKTSGSFYEQYF. The CDR3 DNA is TGTGCCAGCAGCTCAAAAACTAGCGGGAGTTTTTACGAGCAGTACTTC.

The V gene is TRBV5-1, the J gene TRBJ1-1, with 7 bases identical to TRBD1. V lost 0 bases to trimming and J lost 7 bases; unmatched junction nucleotides: 6. CDR1 is SGHRS, CDR2 YFSETQ, per germline. The CDR3 has 14 amino acids. CDR3: CASSLGDSASEAFF. CDR3 in DNA: TGCGCCAGCAGCTTGGGGGACAGCGCAAGTGAAGCTTTCTTT.

This chain links TRBV5-1 with TRBJ2-3; D might be TRBD2 (6 bases). CDR1 is SGHRS and CDR2 is YFSETQ in the germline V gene. The length of the CDR3 is 13 residues. The V and J ends lost 2 bases and 5 bases respectively, with 9 bases between them. CDR3 residues: CASSLGGEDTQYF. CDR3 nucleotide sequence: TGCGCCAGCAGCTTAGGCGGGGAAGATACGCAGTATTTT. Using reference TRBV5-1 and TRBJ2-3 for the parts outside the CDR3, the full variable domain is KAGVTQTPRYLIKTRGQQVTLSCSPISGHRSVSWYQQTPGQGLQFLFEYFSETQRNKGNFPGRFSGRQFSNSRSEMNVSTLELGDSALYLCASSLGGEDTQYFGPGTRLTVL.

DNA for the CDR3: TGCGCCAGCAGCCAAGATTGGGGGCAGATCAATCAGCCCCAGCATTTT. It codes for CASSQDWGQINQPQHF. The gene calls are TRBV4-3 and TRBJ1-5, with D possibly TRBD1 on 6 matching bases. Germline V gene data show CDR1 as LGHNA and CDR2 as YSLEER. Trimming took off 0 bases at V and 3 bases at J, with 12 bases between the two ends. The CDR3 consists of 16 residues.

The chain employs TRBV29-1 and TRBJ1-4; D remains unclear. The CDR3 has 13 residues. Germline CDR1 SQVTM, CDR2 ANQGSEA. V lost 8 bases and J lost 3, with 13 bases in between. CDR3 sequence: CSFCRSPNEKLFF. The CDR3 DNA sequence: TGCAGCTTCTGCAGGTCTCCTAATGAAAAACTGTTTTTT.

The chain has TRBV6-1 and TRBJ1-5; possible D gene TRBD1, 5 bases. V shed 2 bases and J shed 4 bases, with 9 bases lying between them. This CDR3 has 14 amino acids. Per the germline V gene, CDR1 is MNHNS and CDR2 is SASEGT. The CDR3 DNA reads TGTGCCAGCAGTGAAATGACAGAGAATCAGCCCCAGCATTTT. Translating gives CASSEMTENQPQHF.

The J gene is TRBJ1-2, the V gene TRBV9, with D possibly TRBD1 on 6 matching bases. Germline V CDR1 and CDR2: SGDLS, YYNGEE. The CDR3 extends over 13 amino acids. The V and J ends lost 4 bases and 6 bases respectively, with 13 bases between them. The CDR3 DNA is TGTGCCAGCAGCCTCCCCGGACAGCATGGCTACACCTTC. Translation gives CASSLPGQHGYTF.

The V and J genes are TRBV7-9 and TRBJ1-5, with TRBD1 identical over 7 bases. J was trimmed by 1 base and V by 6 bases; bases with no gene match: 6. CDR1 is SEHNR and CDR2 is FQNEAQ in the germline V gene (reference sequence). There are 15 residues in the CDR3. The CDR3 sequence is CASSHDRVSNQPQHF. CDR3 bases: TGTGCCAGCAGTCATGACAGGGTGAGCAATCAGCCCCAGCATTTT. The full variable domain, rest sourced from reference TRBV7-9 and TRBJ1-5, is DTGVSQNPRHKITKRGQNVTFRCDPISEHNRLYWYRQTLGQGPEFLTYFQNEAQLEKSRLLSDRFSAERPKGSFSTLEIQRTEQGDSAMYLCASSHDRVSNQPQHFGDGTRLSIL.